This is a list of T cell receptor beta chains from one sample in a study of cytomegalovirus exposure and HLA in healthy donors. The repertoire was sequenced with immunoSEQ multiplex PCR; TCRdb's copy has only in-frame clones and lacks some. The data contain some 93,000 clones, about 81% of them singletons. Specimen: PBMCs. These receptors all come from a woman aged 40 to 50 in good health and CMV-seronegative. CDR3s include the opening cysteine and the closing phenylalanine or tryptophan. The D gene is left open where the match is weak. Only part of the rows carry a size: once, few, many, or a class if the clone is expanded.

v_call: TRBV28
j_call: TRBJ2-7
clone_size: .
d_call: .
cdr3_nt: TGTGCCAGCAGTACGGCTAGTCCCACCCCCTACGAGCAGTACTTC
cdr3_aa: CASSTASPTPYEQYF

v_call: TRBV5-1
j_call: TRBJ1-2
clone_size: .
d_call: .
cdr3_nt: TGCGCCAGCAGCTTGGGCGGGATTTCAAACGGCTACACCTTC
cdr3_aa: CASSLGGISNGYTF

v_call: TRBV2
j_call: TRBJ2-1
clone_size: .
d_call: .
cdr3_nt: TGTGCCAGCAGGATCCGGAGCTCCTACAATGAGCAGTTCTTC
cdr3_aa: CASRIRSSYNEQFF

v_call: TRBV7-8
j_call: TRBJ1-5
clone_size: .
d_call: TRBD1
cdr3_nt: TGTGCCAGCAGTGCGGGGACAGGGGGTCAGCCCCAGCATTTT
cdr3_aa: CASSAGTGGQPQHF

v_call: TRBV5-1
j_call: TRBJ2-7
clone_size: .
d_call: TRBD1
cdr3_nt: TGCGCCAGCAGCTCCGCCGGGACAGGGGTCTACGAGCAGTACTTC
cdr3_aa: CASSSAGTGVYEQYF

v_call: TRBV5-4
j_call: TRBJ2-7
clone_size: .
d_call: TRBD2
cdr3_nt: TGTGCCAGCAGCTTCGGCCCTCTAGCGGGAGCCTACGAGCAGTACTTC
cdr3_aa: CASSFGPLAGAYEQYF

v_call: TRBV7-2
j_call: TRBJ2-2
clone_size: .
d_call: TRBD1
cdr3_nt: TGTGCCAGCAGCGCCTGGACAGGGGACACCGGGGAGCTGTTTTTT
cdr3_aa: CASSAWTGDTGELFF

v_call: TRBV7-2
j_call: TRBJ1-5
clone_size: .
d_call: .
cdr3_nt: TGTGCCAGCAGCTGGACACCCAGCAATCAGCCCCAGCATTTT
cdr3_aa: CASSWTPSNQPQHF

v_call: TRBV21-1
j_call: TRBJ1-3
clone_size: .
d_call: .
cdr3_nt: TGTGCCAGGCAGGGTGGAGGAAACACCATATATTTT
cdr3_aa: CARQGGGNTIYF

v_call: TRBV11-2
j_call: TRBJ2-7
clone_size: once
d_call: TRBD2
cdr3_nt: TGTGCCAGCAGCCAGCGGACTAGCGGGAAAGGCGAGCAGTACTTC
cdr3_aa: CASSQRTSGKGEQYF

v_call: TRBV15
j_call: TRBJ2-7
clone_size: few
d_call: .
cdr3_nt: TGTGCCACCAGCAGAGATGTCGAAGGACATAGCGAGCAGTACTTC
cdr3_aa: CATSRDVEGHSEQYF

v_call: TRBV6-1
j_call: TRBJ2-3
clone_size: .
d_call: TRBD2
cdr3_nt: TGTGCCAGCCAAGCCGCGGGAGGCGGGACAGATACGCAGTATTTT
cdr3_aa: CASQAAGGGTDTQYF

v_call: TRBV5-1
j_call: TRBJ1-3
clone_size: .
d_call: .
cdr3_nt: TGCGCCAGCAGCTTGGTTTACGGTGGAAACACCATATATTTT
cdr3_aa: CASSLVYGGNTIYF

v_call: TRBV27
j_call: TRBJ1-1
clone_size: few
d_call: .
cdr3_nt: TGTGCCAGCAGTTTCACAGACAGGTTGAACACTGAAGCTTTCTTT
cdr3_aa: CASSFTDRLNTEAFF

v_call: TRBV5-4
j_call: TRBJ2-1
clone_size: .
d_call: .
cdr3_nt: TGTGCCAGCAGCCTGGGAGTACCATACAATGAGCAGTTCTTC
cdr3_aa: CASSLGVPYNEQFF